Listed here are 17 T cell receptor beta chains from one sample, sequenced in a study of blood T cell repertoires in COVID-19. Assay: immunoSEQ multiplex PCR; the TCRdb copy retains only in-frame clones and omits some. The sample has 95,000 to 150,000 clones, around 83% seen once. The sample was PBMCs or T cells enriched from blood (not recorded which). Source of these receptors: a woman aged 25 to 39 who had recovered from COVID-19.

The V gene is TRBV6-5, the J gene TRBJ1-1; D might be TRBD1 (5 bases). Trimming removed 2 bases from V and 7 bases from J, with 8 bases in between. In germline, CDR1 is MNHEY, CDR2 SVGAGI. The length of the CDR3 is 12 residues. CDR3 sequence (DNA): TGTGCCAGCAGTTACGGGGCAGGTGAAGCTTTCTTT. This gives the protein CASSYGAGEAFF.

The V gene is TRBV18, the J gene TRBJ2-3, with D possibly TRBD1 on 5 matching bases. The CDR3 contains 14 residues. The V end was cut by 6 bases, the J end by 2 bases, with 12 bases between. Germline V lookup: CDR1 KGHSH, CDR2 LQKENI. CDR3 DNA sequence: TGTGCCAGCTCCCAATCACAGGTCACAGATACGCAGTATTTT. It is translated as CASSQSQVTDTQYF.

This rearrangement joins TRBV3-1 (or the pseudogene TRBV3-2) to TRBJ2-3, with D perhaps TRBD2 (5 bases). The CDR3 length is 16 residues. Per germline, CDR1 LGHDT and CDR2 YNNKEL (reference sequence). V dropped 0 bases and J dropped 2 bases, with 12 bases sitting between them. CDR3 nucleotide sequence: TGTGCCAGCAGCCAAGATTCCGGGCTAGCCACAGATACGCAGTATTTT. Translation gives CASSQDSGLATDTQYF.

The chain has TRBV27 and TRBJ2-5; no clear D gene. Germline loops: CDR1 MNHEY, CDR2 SMNVEV (reference sequence). The CDR3 is 10 residues long. Trimming pared 5 bases from V and 5 bases from J, leaving 3 bases between. CDR3 region: CASSLETQYF. CDR3 nucleotide sequence: TGTGCCAGCAGTCTCGAGACCCAGTACTTC.

V gene TRBV15 combines with J gene TRBJ1-4; D possibly corresponds to TRBD1 (6 bases). CDR1 and CDR2 (germline): LNHNV, YYDKDF (reference sequence). CDR3 length: 15 amino acids. Deletions cut 3 bases from V and 4 bases from J, with 12 bases between. The CDR3 bases are TGTGCCACCAGCAGGACAGGTTCAATTAATGAAAAACTGTTTTTT. Translated: CATSRTGSINEKLFF.

The V gene is TRBV19, the J gene TRBJ1-2, with 10 bases identical to TRBD1. The CDR3 has 15 amino acids. Germline loops: CDR1 LNHDA, CDR2 SQIVND (reference sequence). With 4 bases clipped from V and 2 bases from J, the junction kept 4 bases outside the gene matches. CDR3 region: CASSTWDRGNYGYTF. As DNA, the CDR3 is TGTGCCAGTAGTACCTGGGACAGGGGCAACTATGGCTACACCTTC. Supplemented by reference TRBV19 and TRBJ1-2, the full variable domain reads DGGITQSPKYLFRKEGQNVTLSCEQNLNHDAMYWYRQDPGQGLRLIYYSQIVNDFQKGDIAEGYSVSREKKESFPLTVTSAQKNPTAFYLCASSTWDRGNYGYTFGSGTRLTVV.

The chain combines TRBV19 with TRBJ1-2, with 7 bases matching TRBD1. The junction had 4 bases not matched to a gene; V was cut back by 3 bases and J by 6 bases. The germline gives CDR1 LNHDA, CDR2 SQIVND (reference sequence). The CDR3 length is 13 residues. The CDR3 nucleotides are TGTGCCAGTAGTATCGAGGGGGCGGATGGCTACACCTTC. Amino acids: CASSIEGADGYTF.

The chain carries TRBV12-3 or TRBV12-4 and TRBJ1-1; unclear D gene. The CDR3 is made up of 13 amino acids. V shed 6 bases and J shed 2 bases, with 10 bases lying between them. In DNA, the CDR3 is TGTGCCAGCAGGAAACTGACTAACACTGAAGCTTTCTTT. This encodes CASRKLTNTEAFF.

This clone was counted only a few times. The chain couples TRBV11-1 to TRBJ2-1, with 10 bases matching TRBD2. The CDR3 spans 15 residues. J gave up 5 bases and V 5 bases, and 6 bases lay outside the gene matches. Germline V gene lookup returns CDR1 SGHAT and CDR2 FQDESV (reference sequence). For the CDR3, the DNA is TGTGCCAGCAGCCCCGGACTAGCGGTAGACAATGAGCAGTTCTTC. It encodes CASSPGLAVDNEQFF.

This chain connects TRBV19 to TRBJ1-1, with TRBD1 as a possible D gene (6 bases). Germline V gene lookup returns CDR1 LNHDA and CDR2 SQIVND (reference sequence). The CDR3 totals 14 residues. The V end was cut by 6 bases, the J end by 6 bases, with 17 bases between. The CDR3 region has the DNA TGTGCCAGTAGGGGGTGGGGCAGGGGATCTGAAGCTTTCTTT. The encoded protein is CASRGWGRGSEAFF.

This clone was seen a few times. The CDR3 bases are TGTGCCAGCAGTTACGAAGCGGGAGGACACGGGGAGCTGTTTTTT. This gives the protein CASSYEAGGHGELFF. The chain has TRBV6-5 and TRBJ2-2; 9 nucleotides align to TRBD2. Germline trimming cut 2 bases from V and 7 bases from J; bases unmatched to any gene: 5. Germline values: CDR1 MNHEY, CDR2 SVGAGI. The CDR3 is 15 amino acids.

Concerning this clone itself: Other DNA sequences in this sample translate to the same CDR3. The rearrangement uses TRBV27 and TRBJ2-1; TRBD2 might be the D (5 bases). Looked up from germline, CDR1 is MNHEY and CDR2 is SMNVEV (reference sequence). The CDR3 length is 15 residues. V shed 3 bases and J shed 3 bases, with 12 bases lying between them. CDR3 in DNA: TGTGCCAGCAGTTTTCGTGCGGGCAACTACAATGAGCAGTTCTTC. Its translation: CASSFRAGNYNEQFF.

V is TRBV28 and J is TRBJ1-2, with 8 bases matching TRBD1. Per the germline V gene, CDR1 is MDHEN and CDR2 is SYDVKM. The CDR3 has 14 amino acids. Trimming removed 6 bases from V and 8 bases from J; junction bases left unmatched: 11. The CDR3 nucleotides are TGTGCCAGCAGCCCTTCAGGGGGCGCGGGCGGCTACACCTTC. As protein: CASSPSGGAGGYTF.

This rearrangement joins TRBV7-2 to TRBJ2-1; TRBD2 matches 7 bases. This CDR3 contains 14 residues. Trimming removed 0 bases from V and 8 bases from J; junction bases left unmatched: 4. Germline CDR1 and CDR2: SGHTA and FQGNSA. The CDR3, as DNA: TGTGCCAGCAGCTTAGCGGGAGGGCCCTATGAGCAGTTCTTC. Translation gives CASSLAGGPYEQFF.

V is TRBV27 and J is TRBJ1-6, with D unresolved. This CDR3 contains 15 residues. The V and J ends lost 8 bases and 9 bases respectively, with 20 bases between them. Germline V gene data show CDR1 as MNHEY and CDR2 as SMNVEV (reference sequence). CDR3 coding DNA: TGTGCCAGCTGCCGAGGTGGGCTTGGAGGTTCACCCCTCCACTTT. Translated: CASCRGGLGGSPLHF.

The chain joins TRBV5-1 to TRBJ2-2, with TRBD2 as a possible D gene (6 bases). The CDR3 runs to 15 residues. V was shortened by 1 base and J by 5 bases, with 12 bases between the two germline ends. Germline V gene data show CDR1 as SGHRS and CDR2 as YFSETQ. CDR3 sequence: CASSLYGGNTGELFF. In DNA, the CDR3 is TGCGCCAGCAGCTTGTACGGGGGAAATACCGGGGAGCTGTTTTTT. Full variable domain (missing parts from reference TRBV5-1 and TRBJ2-2): KAGVTQTPRYLIKTRGQQVTLSCSPISGHRSVSWYQQTPGQGLQFLFEYFSETQRNKGNFPGRFSGRQFSNSRSEMNVSTLELGDSALYLCASSLYGGNTGELFFGEGSRLTVL.

The chain joins TRBV7-9 to TRBJ1-6, with D hard to call. Germline V gives CDR1 SEHNR, CDR2 FQNEAQ (reference sequence). CDR3 size: 15 residues. V lost 3 bases and J 6 bases, leaving 12 bases between the germline ends. In DNA, the CDR3 is TGTGCCAGCAGCTTTTCCGGGAGGAGTAATTCACCCCTCCACTTT. It codes for CASSFSGRSNSPLHF. Using reference TRBV7-9 and TRBJ1-6 for the parts outside the CDR3, the full variable domain is DTGVSQNPRHKITKRGQNVTFRCDPISEHNRLYWYRQTLGQGPEFLTYFQNEAQLEKSRLLSDRFSAERPKGSFSTLEIQRTEQGDSAMYLCASSFSGRSNSPLHFGNGTRLTVT.